This TCR beta chain emerged from a study of T-cell reconstitution after alpha-beta-depleted transplantation in children. Study-level points and caveats: Expanded clones from the graft, numbering several hundred, reportedly supplied alpha-beta T cells about two months after transplant. Newly produced T cells mostly accounted for T-cell counts and diversity one year post-transplant.

This clonotype was detected a few times. Its antigen is currently unknown. From germline, CDR1 is SGHRS and CDR2 YFSETQ. J was trimmed by 1 base and V by 0 bases; bases with no gene match: 2. The CDR3 is made up of 15 amino acids. Construction of the TCRbeta library involved unique molecular identifiers. TCRdb redid the calling of the PCR reads with MiXCR, one entry per CDR3 protein. The sample shows about a million distinct CDR3 sequences, under 30% of them seen only once. The V and J genes are TRBV5-1 and TRBJ2-5, with 8 bases that match TRBD2. This receptor was identified in a boy under three years old who had a stem cell transplant for SCID, so the T cells may come from the graft donor. The sample consisted of PBMCs, mostly from graft donor cells, taken 360 days after TCRalphabeta/CD19-depleted stem cell transplant. This chain's CDR3 is CASSLGLASQETQYF. CDR3 DNA sequence: TGCGCCAGCAGCTTGGGACTAGCGAGCCAAGAGACCCAGTACTTC.